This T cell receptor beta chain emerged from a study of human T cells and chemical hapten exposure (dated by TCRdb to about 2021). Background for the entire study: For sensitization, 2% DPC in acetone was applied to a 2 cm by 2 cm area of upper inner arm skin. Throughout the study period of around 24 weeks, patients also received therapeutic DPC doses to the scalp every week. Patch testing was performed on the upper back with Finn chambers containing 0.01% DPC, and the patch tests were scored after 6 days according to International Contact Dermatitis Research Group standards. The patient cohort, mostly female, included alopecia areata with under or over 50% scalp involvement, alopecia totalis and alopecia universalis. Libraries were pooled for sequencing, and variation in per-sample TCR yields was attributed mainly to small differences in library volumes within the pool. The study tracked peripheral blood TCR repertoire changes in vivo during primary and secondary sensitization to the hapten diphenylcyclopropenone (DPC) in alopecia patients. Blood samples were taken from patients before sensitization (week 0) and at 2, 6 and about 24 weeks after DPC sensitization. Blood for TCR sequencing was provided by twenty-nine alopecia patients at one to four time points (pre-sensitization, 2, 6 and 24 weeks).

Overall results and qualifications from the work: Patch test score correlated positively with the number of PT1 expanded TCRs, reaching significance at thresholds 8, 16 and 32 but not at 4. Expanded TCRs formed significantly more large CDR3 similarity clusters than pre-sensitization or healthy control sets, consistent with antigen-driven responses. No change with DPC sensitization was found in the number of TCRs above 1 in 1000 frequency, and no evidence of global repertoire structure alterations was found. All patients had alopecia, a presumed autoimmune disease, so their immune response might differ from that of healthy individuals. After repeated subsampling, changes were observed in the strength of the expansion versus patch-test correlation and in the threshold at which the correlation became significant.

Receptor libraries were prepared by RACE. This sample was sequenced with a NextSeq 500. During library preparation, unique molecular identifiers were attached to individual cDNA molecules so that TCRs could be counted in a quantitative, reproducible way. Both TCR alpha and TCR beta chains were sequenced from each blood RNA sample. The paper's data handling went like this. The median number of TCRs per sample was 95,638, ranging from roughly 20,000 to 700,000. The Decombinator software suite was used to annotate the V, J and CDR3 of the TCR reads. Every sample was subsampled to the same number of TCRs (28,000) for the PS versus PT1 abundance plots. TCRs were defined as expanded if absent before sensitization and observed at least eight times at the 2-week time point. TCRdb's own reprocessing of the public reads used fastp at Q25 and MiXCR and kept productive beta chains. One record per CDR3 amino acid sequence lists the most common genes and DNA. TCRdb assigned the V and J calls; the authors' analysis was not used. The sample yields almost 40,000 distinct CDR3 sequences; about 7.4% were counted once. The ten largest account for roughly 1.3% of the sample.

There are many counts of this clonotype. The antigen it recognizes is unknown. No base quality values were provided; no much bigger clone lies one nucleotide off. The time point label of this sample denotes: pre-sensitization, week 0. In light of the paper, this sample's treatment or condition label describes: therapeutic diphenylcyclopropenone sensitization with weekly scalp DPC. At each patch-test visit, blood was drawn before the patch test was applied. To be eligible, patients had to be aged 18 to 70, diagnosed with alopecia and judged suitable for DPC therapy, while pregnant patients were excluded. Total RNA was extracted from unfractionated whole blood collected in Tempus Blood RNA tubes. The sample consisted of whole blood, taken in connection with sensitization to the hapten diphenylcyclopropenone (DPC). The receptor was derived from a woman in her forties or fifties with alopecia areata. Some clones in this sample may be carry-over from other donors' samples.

The CDR3 region has the sequence CASSLAGPEAFF. The nucleotide sequence reads as follows: TGCGCCAGCAGCTTGGCAGGGCCTGAAGCTTTCTTT. Here the chain combines TRBV5-1 and TRBJ1-1; TRBD1 could be the D gene, as 5 bases match. At the junction V is shortened by 0 bases and J by 6 bases, with 6 bases in between. From the cysteine up to the phenylalanine, the CDR3 has a length of 12 residues. Just CDR3 DNA is preserved here, 36 bases in frame from base 1. From a lookup of the germline V gene, CDR1 and CDR2 are SGHRS and YFSETQ.